This is a list of T cell receptor beta chains from one sample in a study of T cell responses to AZD1222 COVID-19 vaccine. Profiling relied on immunoSEQ multiplex PCR, and the TCRdb table lists in-frame clones only, not all of them. The sample includes 150,000 to 200,000 clones, roughly 94% of them seen just once. The sample consisted of peripheral blood, taken 28 days after the second AZD1222 dose. These receptors all stem from an adult who received the AZD1222 COVID-19 vaccine. Each CDR3 is given with its conserved first and last residue. D genes are given only for firm matches.

v_call	d_call	j_call	cdr3_nt	cdr3_aa
TRBV5-1	-	TRBJ1-2	TGCGCCAGCAGCTTAACAGGCCTTAACTATGGCTACACCTTC	CASSLTGLNYGYTF
TRBV4-2	TRBD2	TRBJ2-2	TGTGCCAGCAGCCAAGATCCATCGAGCGGGGGCGGGGAGCTGTTTTTT	CASSQDPSSGGGELFF
TRBV9	TRBD1	TRBJ1-1	TGTGCCAGCAGCCCTACAGGGGGGGTGAACACTGAAGCTTTCTTT	CASSPTGGVNTEAFF
TRBV3-1/TRBV3-2	-	TRBJ1-4	TGTGCCAGCAGCCAAGTGGAAAAACTGTTTTTT	CASSQVEKLFF
TRBV4-1	-	TRBJ2-1	TGCGCCAGCAGCCAAGATCCCGGAGGCTACAATGAGCAGTTCTTC	CASSQDPGGYNEQFF
TRBV4-1	-	TRBJ2-2	TGCGCCAGCAGCCGAGTAGATTTCTCTTTAGGGACCGGGGAGCTGTTTTTT	CASSRVDFSLGTGELFF
TRBV30	-	TRBJ2-7	TGTGCCTGGAGTTTGCCCCCGGCAGGGGACTACGAGCAGTACTTC	CAWSLPPAGDYEQYF
TRBV6-2/TRBV6-3	-	TRBJ1-2	TGTGCCAGCAGCCTACTAGCTAACTATGGCTACACCTTC	CASSLLANYGYTF
TRBV3-1/TRBV3-2	-	TRBJ1-2	TGTGCCAGCAGCCAAGATGTGGGCTATGGCTACACCTTC	CASSQDVGYGYTF
TRBV5-1	TRBD1	TRBJ1-6	TGCGCCAGCAGCCCATCCGGGACAGACAATTCACCCCTCCACTTT	CASSPSGTDNSPLHF
TRBV10-2	-	TRBJ1-6	TGCGCCAGCAGTGACCGGACCCCCAGATCACCCCTCCACTTT	CASSDRTPRSPLHF
TRBV27	-	TRBJ1-6	TGTGCCAGCAGTTTCGTCGGCGGGGGCTCACCCCTCCACTTT	CASSFVGGGSPLHF
TRBV6-5	-	TRBJ1-2	TGTGCCAGCAGAGAGTTTTCTAACTATGGCTACACCTTC	CASREFSNYGYTF